The rows below give T cell receptor beta chains drawn from one sample of a study of blood T cells in healthy people across ages. Using its own MiXCR run on the 5' RACE reads, TCRdb lists one record per CDR3 protein. The table shows 890,000 or so distinct CDR3 sequences, with 62% occurring only once. The sequencing sample was made of blood. These receptors all come from a man aged 25 to 40 in good health. Each CDR3 is given with its conserved first and last residue. The D gene is left open where the match is weak. Rows may omit the clone size; those that give it use once, few, many or a size class.

size | D | J | V | CDR3 | DNA
. | TRBD1 | TRBJ2-3 | TRBV7-9 | CSGTGVADTQYF | TGTTCCGGCACAGGGGTCGCAGATACGCAGTATTTT
many | TRBD1 | TRBJ2-3 | TRBV10-3 | CATSGQGAADTQYF | TGTGCCACCTCAGGACAGGGGGCTGCAGATACGCAGTATTTT
. | TRBD1 | TRBJ2-7 | TRBV12-3/TRBV12-4 | CARGQSYEQYF | TGTGCCAGGGGACAGTCATACGAGCAGTACTTC
once | TRBD1 | TRBJ2-3 | TRBV6-5 | CASSYTGADTQYF | TGTGCCAGCAGTTACACAGGGGCAGATACGCAGTATTTT
. | . | TRBJ2-7 | TRBV7-9 | CASTRTVSGYEQYF | TGTGCCAGCACCAGGACAGTATCGGGTTACGAGCAGTACTTC
. | . | TRBJ1-1 | TRBV24-1 | CATSDSGAKREAFF | TGTGCCACCAGTGATTCCGGGGCCAAGAGAGAAGCTTTCTTT
. | . | TRBJ1-4 | TRBV18 | CASSPSLHSTNEKLFF | TGTGCCAGCTCACCCTCTCTACACAGCACTAATGAAAAACTGTTTTTT
. | TRBD1 | TRBJ2-3 | TRBV7-9 | CASSPRGTGETDTQYF | TGTGCCAGCAGCCCAAGGGGGACAGGGGAAACAGATACGCAGTATTTT
. | TRBD2 | TRBJ2-3 | TRBV11-2 | CASSSGLAGPRDTQYF | TGTGCCAGCAGCTCTGGACTAGCGGGACCCCGGGATACGCAGTATTTT
. | . | TRBJ2-7 | TRBV6-6 | CASRPGPDSYEQYF | TGTGCCAGCAGACCGGGACCAGACTCCTACGAGCAGTACTTC
few | TRBD1 | TRBJ2-1 | TRBV6-5 | CASSYSGTGGLYNEQFF | TGTGCCAGCAGTTACTCCGGGACAGGGGGTCTCTACAATGAGCAGTTCTTC
. | TRBD2 | TRBJ2-7 | TRBV7-2 | CASRLRLAGDSYEQYF | TGTGCCAGCAGACTAAGGCTAGCGGGGGACTCCTACGAGCAGTACTTC
. | . | TRBJ2-5 | TRBV5-1 | CASSRRDGSETQYF | TGCGCCAGCAGCAGACGGGACGGGTCGGAGACCCAGTACTTC
few | . | TRBJ2-1 | TRBV10-3 | CAISAGVTEQFF | TGTGCCATCAGTGCAGGGGTAACTGAGCAGTTCTTC
few | . | TRBJ2-1 | TRBV6-2/TRBV6-3 | CATLQSSRVYNEQFF | TGTGCCACCCTTCAGAGTAGCAGGGTCTACAATGAGCAGTTCTTC
. | . | TRBJ2-1 | TRBV28 | CASSFRVAEQFF | TGTGCCAGCAGTTTTCGGGTGGCTGAGCAGTTCTTC
few | . | TRBJ2-4 | TRBV13 | CASSSVEGGSKNIQYF | TGTGCCAGCAGCTCAGTAGAGGGTGGGTCCAAAAACATTCAGTACTTC
. | . | TRBJ2-4 | TRBV20-1 | CSASPGGSLAKNIQYF | TGCAGTGCTAGTCCCGGGGGTTCTCTAGCCAAAAACATTCAGTACTTC
. | . | TRBJ2-2 | TRBV5-1 | CASSDPQGGSGELFF | TGCGCCAGCAGCGACCCACAGGGGGGGTCCGGGGAGCTGTTTTTT
. | . | TRBJ1-2 | TRBV12-3/TRBV12-4 | CASSFRGDGGYTF | TGTGCCAGCAGTTTCAGGGGCGACGGTGGCTACACCTTC
once | TRBD1 | TRBJ1-2 | TRBV4-2 | CASSQVGQGPIYGYTF | TGTGCCAGCAGCCAAGTCGGACAGGGACCAATCTATGGCTACACCTTC
. | . | TRBJ1-2 | TRBV20-1 | CSAPEGGYGYTF | TGCAGTGCTCCCGAGGGGGGCTATGGCTACACCTTC